One sample yielded the 27 T cell receptor beta chains listed below, sequenced in a study of T cells in Graves' hyperthyroidism and ophthalmopathy. RNA transcripts served as the template for amplifying TCR beta CDR3 regions. When the TCR CDR3 underwent first-round RT-PCR, the HTBI primer set was used. One entry per CDR3 protein, called by TCRdb with MiXCR from the multiplex PCR reads. This sample has about 610,000 distinct CDR3 sequences, with roughly 15% found just once. The sequenced sample was blood. All receptors come from a woman aged 40 to 50 with Graves' ophthalmopathy.

The genes are TRBV6-1 and TRBJ1-1, with D unresolved. The CDR3 runs 14 residues. The germline gives CDR1 MNHNS, CDR2 SASEGT. Trimming stripped 8 bases from V and 1 base from J, with 14 bases between. CDR3 amino acids: CASSKGGGNTEAFF. The CDR3, as DNA: TGTGCCAGCTCCAAGGGTGGAGGGAACACTGAAGCTTTCTTT.

The chain combines TRBV20-1 with TRBJ2-2; possibly TRBD1 for D (6 bases). V was clipped by 5 bases and J by 2 bases, with 9 bases between them. Germline V gene data show CDR1 as DFQATT and CDR2 as SNEGSKA (reference sequence). This CDR3 comprises 13 residues. DNA of the CDR3: TGCAGTGCTTGGACAGACAACACCGGGGAGCTGTTTTTT. Its translation is CSAWTDNTGELFF.

The V gene is TRBV28, the J gene TRBJ2-7; D is undetermined. The germline gives CDR1 MDHEN, CDR2 SYDVKM. This CDR3 region has 14 residues. V lost 6 bases, J lost 0 bases, and 12 bases lay in between. In DNA form, the CDR3 reads TGTGCCAGCAGCCTGAACGGAATCTCCTACGAGCAGTACTTC. It is translated as CASSLNGISYEQYF.

In its sample, this clonotype was seen many times. The J gene is TRBJ1-5, the V gene TRBV6-2 or TRBV6-3; tentative D call: TRBD1 (6 bases). Germline V gene sequence: CDR1 MNHEY, CDR2 SVGEGT. Trimming took 6 bases from V and 3 from J, leaving 12 bases between them. The CDR3 contains 14 residues. The CDR3 DNA reads as TGTGCCAGCAGCCGGACAGCCTTCAATCAGCCCCAGCATTTT. Protein product: CASSRTAFNQPQHF.

The sample holds many counts of this clonotype. The chain combines TRBV28 with TRBJ2-7, with 8 bases that match TRBD2. Unmatched junction bases numbered 8, after V lost 4 bases and J lost 3 bases. This CDR3 spans 15 amino acids. Looked up from germline, CDR1 is MDHEN and CDR2 is SYDVKM. This CDR3 reads CASSSAASGGYEQYF. The CDR3 coding sequence is TGTGCCAGCAGTTCCGCGGCGAGCGGGGGCTACGAGCAGTACTTC.

The chain joins TRBV6-2 or TRBV6-3 to TRBJ2-5; 11 nucleotides agree with TRBD2. The J segment lost 1 base and the V segment lost 6 bases, leaving 4 bases of the junction unmatched. CDR1 MNHEY and CDR2 SVGEGT come from the germline V gene. CDR3 length: 15 residues. The CDR3 loop reads CASRTGTSGQETQYF. In DNA form, the CDR3 reads TGTGCCAGCAGGACCGGGACTAGCGGCCAAGAGACCCAGTACTTC.

This clonotype was counted many times. This rearrangement joins TRBV6-5 to TRBJ2-7; 7 bases fit TRBD2. V lost 4 bases and J lost 4; bases outside the gene matches: 7. This CDR3 is built from 14 residues. In germline, CDR1 is MNHEY, CDR2 SVGAGI. CDR3 bases: TGTGCCAGCAGTTCCCGGACTAGAGGGTACGAGCAGTACTTC. Protein sequence: CASSSRTRGYEQYF.

This clonotype was found many times. The chain has TRBV5-1 and TRBJ2-7; 10 positions agree with TRBD1. Germline V gives CDR1 SGHRS, CDR2 YFSETQ. The CDR3 consists of 14 residues. The V gene end was trimmed by 2 bases and the J gene end by 8 bases; junction bases not matched to a gene: 7. The CDR3 region has the DNA TGCGCCAGCAGCTTAACCGGGACAGGGGTTCAGCAGTACTTC. Amino acid sequence: CASSLTGTGVQQYF.

The sample holds a few counts of this clonotype. The chain uses TRBV11-1 and TRBJ2-7, with 8 positions matching TRBD2. The CDR3 covers 15 residues. The germline V gene has CDR1 SGHAT and CDR2 FQDESV (reference sequence). V lost 3 bases, J lost 4 bases, and 8 bases stayed unmatched. The CDR3 region is CASSFGGAVDYEQYF. Written as DNA, the CDR3 is TGTGCCAGCAGCTTCGGGGGGGCTGTTGATTACGAGCAGTACTTC.

This clonotype was counted only a few times. The genes are TRBV20-1 and TRBJ2-3, with unresolved D. V lost 5 bases, J lost 3 bases, and 6 bases lay in between. The germline V gene encodes CDR1 DFQATT and CDR2 SNEGSKA (reference sequence). This CDR3 spans 11 amino acids. CDR3 protein: CSAAGTDTQYF. Here the CDR3 DNA reads TGCAGTGCTGCTGGAACAGATACGCAGTATTTT.

This clonotype appeared many times. V gene TRBV29-1 combines with J gene TRBJ2-2, with TRBD1 matching over 9 bases. V lost 6 bases to trimming and J lost 0 bases; unmatched junction nucleotides: 8. Germline V CDR1 and CDR2: SQVTM, ANQGSEA. The CDR3 is made up of 16 amino acids. The CDR3 is CSVNHRTGANTGELFF. CDR3 nucleotides: TGCAGCGTGAACCATCGGACAGGGGCGAACACCGGGGAGCTGTTTTTT.

The chain uses TRBV19 and TRBJ2-5, with D perhaps being TRBD1 or TRBD2 (5 bases each). Germline assignment: CDR1 LNHDA and CDR2 SQIVND (reference sequence). V dropped 5 bases and J dropped 4 bases, with 17 bases sitting between them. CDR3 length: 15 amino acids. The CDR3 region is CASSYRPGPRETQYF. The CDR3 DNA reads TGTGCCAGTAGTTATAGACCGGGGCCGAGAGAGACCCAGTACTTC.

This clonotype was recorded a few times. This chain links TRBV24-1 with TRBJ2-3; 7 bases map to TRBD1. V shed 0 bases, J shed 0 bases, and the junction held 5 bases outside the gene matches. This CDR3 is 17 amino acids long. CDR1 and CDR2 from the germline V gene are KGHDR and SFDVKD. As DNA, the CDR3 is TGTGCCACCAGTGATTTGGGGACAGAGGCTAGCACAGATACGCAGTATTTT. Protein: CATSDLGTEASTDTQYF.

CDR3 coding DNA: TGTGCCAGCAGCCAGGGGTTTCGGCCCCAGCATTTT. This encodes CASSQGFRPQHF. The V call is TRBV3-1, the J call TRBJ1-5; D is ambiguous. Germline V CDR1 and CDR2: LGHDT, YNNKEL (reference sequence). The length of the CDR3 is 12 residues. Deletions cut 3 bases from V and 9 bases from J, with 9 bases between.

This chain links TRBV28 with TRBJ2-5; the match to TRBD2 covers 8 bases. Germline CDR1 is MDHEN and CDR2 is SYDVKM. This CDR3 is built from 15 residues. Trimming cost V 7 bases and J 5 bases; bases outside gene matches: 12. The CDR3 nucleotides read TGTGCCAGCATCCCTAGCGGGTGGGGAGGGGAGACCCAGTACTTC. It is translated as CASIPSGWGGETQYF.

This clonotype showed up many times. V gene TRBV6-5 combines with J gene TRBJ1-1; D not resolved. The length of the CDR3 is 16 residues. V dropped 1 base and J dropped 0 bases, with 12 bases sitting between them. Germline-derived CDR1 and CDR2 are MNHEY and SVGAGI. The chain's CDR3 is CASSYYSGRMNTEAFF. In nucleotides, the CDR3 is TGTGCCAGCAGTTACTACTCTGGACGGATGAACACTGAAGCTTTCTTT.

There are many counts of this clonotype. This CDR3 is CASSSDAYEQYF. The CDR3 bases are TGTGCCAGCAGTTCCGACGCTTACGAGCAGTACTTC. This chain connects TRBV6-5 to TRBJ2-7; D remains unclear. The CDR3 is 12 amino acids. Trimming shortened V by 4 bases and J by 4 bases, and 8 bases separated the two germline ends. Looked up from germline, CDR1 is MNHEY and CDR2 is SVGAGI.

Many counts were recorded for this clonotype. This sequence joins TRBV18 and TRBJ2-5; tentatively, D is TRBD1 (5 bases). This CDR3 contains 15 residues. With 3 bases removed from V and 2 bases from J, the gap between germline ends came to 13 bases. Germline V gene lookup returns CDR1 KGHSH and CDR2 LQKENI. The CDR3 coding sequence is TGTGCCAGCTCACCTCCGGCAGGGCTTCAAGAGACCCAGTACTTC. It translates to CASSPPAGLQETQYF.

This clonotype occurred many times. The rearrangement links TRBV12-3 or TRBV12-4 to TRBJ2-5, with TRBD2 identical over 13 bases. Germline trimming cut 6 bases from V and 4 bases from J; bases unmatched to any gene: 14. The CDR3 is 18 amino acids. CDR3 sequence (DNA): TGTGCCAGCAGCTACGGACTAGCGGGAGCGATGAGAGGAGAGACCCAGTACTTC. Encoded protein: CASSYGLAGAMRGETQYF.

The rearrangement joins TRBV30 to TRBJ2-5; TRBD1 matches 8 bases. CDR1 is GTSNPN, CDR2 SVGIG, per germline (reference sequence). This CDR3 comprises 14 residues. With V trimmed by 2 bases and J by 5 bases, 7 bases remained unmatched. The CDR3 DNA reads as TGTGCCTGGAGTAGGCCAGGGGGCTTCGAGACCCAGTACTTC. Its translation: CAWSRPGGFETQYF. Full variable domain (outside the CDR3, taken from reference TRBV30 and TRBJ2-5): SQTIHQWPATLVQPVGSPLSLECTVEGTSNPNLYWYRQAAGRGLQLLFYSVGIGQISSEVPQNLSASRPQDRQFILSSKKLLLSDSGFYLCAWSRPGGFETQYFGPGTRLLVL.

This clonotype occurred many times. CDR3 protein: CSAKAGGPRETQYF. CDR3 DNA sequence: TGCAGTGCGAAAGCGGGAGGGCCTAGAGAGACCCAGTACTTC. V is TRBV20-1 and J is TRBJ2-5, with 10 bases aligning to TRBD2. Looked up from germline, CDR1 is DFQATT and CDR2 is SNEGSKA (reference sequence). This CDR3 is 14 amino acids long. The ends lost 6 bases at V and 4 bases at J; junction bases unmatched: 8.

This clonotype came up many times. The CDR3 DNA reads as TGCAGCATTCGACAGGACACCTACGAGCAGTACTTC. Amino acid sequence: CSIRQDTYEQYF. V gene TRBV29-1 combines with J gene TRBJ2-7; a weak D match, TRBD1 (6 bases). V was pared by 8 bases and J by 2 bases, with 13 bases between. Germline CDR1 and CDR2: SQVTM and ANQGSEA. This CDR3 comprises 12 residues.

This clonotype was observed many times. The J gene is TRBJ1-2, the V gene TRBV2, with D hard to call. Germline CDR1 and CDR2: SNHLY and FYNNEI. Deletions cut 3 bases from V and 8 bases from J, with 13 bases between. This CDR3 has 13 residues. CDR3 DNA: TGTGCCAGCAGTGAGAGGCCAGTTGGCGGCTACACCTTC. This sequence encodes CASSERPVGGYTF.

This clonotype has at least ten counts. The chain combines TRBV27 with TRBJ1-5; D is unclear. The CDR3 has 13 residues. CDR1 and CDR2 from the germline V gene are MNHEY and SMNVEV (reference sequence). V was shortened by 6 bases and J by 7 bases, with 13 bases between the two germline ends. The CDR3 nucleotides read TGTGCCAGCAGCTCGGGTTCTGGACAGCCCCAGCATTTT. Encoded protein: CASSSGSGQPQHF.

This clonotype came up many times. This chain uses TRBV6-2 or TRBV6-3 with TRBJ1-5; tentatively, D is TRBD1 (6 bases). This CDR3 is 15 amino acids long. Trimming removed 6 bases at V and 0 bases at J, with 12 bases between. The V gene's germline CDR1 is MNHEY and CDR2 SVGEGT. CDR3 residues: CASRMTGTSNQPQHF. In DNA, the CDR3 is TGTGCCAGCAGGATGACAGGCACTAGCAATCAGCCCCAGCATTTT.

This chain uses TRBV6-5 with TRBJ2-5; D gene ambiguous. V dropped 0 bases and J dropped 5 bases, with 4 bases sitting between them. CDR1 and CDR2 from the germline V gene are MNHEY and SVGAGI. This CDR3 contains 12 residues. The CDR3 nucleotides read TGTGCCAGCAGTTACTCCTGGGAGACCCAGTACTTC. Protein sequence: CASSYSWETQYF.

This clonotype was seen a handful of times. The chain couples TRBV7-6 to TRBJ2-2; a possible D gene is TRBD2 (6 bases). Germline lookup yields CDR1 SGHVS and CDR2 FNYEAQ. The CDR3 sequence is 19 residues long. Trimming shortened V by 2 bases and J by 6 bases, and 25 bases separated the two germline ends. In DNA, the CDR3 is TGTGCCAGCAGCTTAACCCCCTTGTTTGATGACGGGAGAGCCGGGGAGCTGTTTTTT. It yields the protein CASSLTPLFDDGRAGELFF.